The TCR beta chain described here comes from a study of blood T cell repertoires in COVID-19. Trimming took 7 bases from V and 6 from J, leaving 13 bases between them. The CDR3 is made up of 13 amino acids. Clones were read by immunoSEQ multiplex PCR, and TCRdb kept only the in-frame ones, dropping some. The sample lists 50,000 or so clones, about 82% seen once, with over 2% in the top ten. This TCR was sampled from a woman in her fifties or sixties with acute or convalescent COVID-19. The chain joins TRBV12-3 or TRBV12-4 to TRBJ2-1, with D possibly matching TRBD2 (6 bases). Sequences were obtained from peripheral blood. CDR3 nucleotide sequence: TGTGCCAGCAAAACGGGGGTGCCCAATGAGCAGTTCTTC. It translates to CASKTGVPNEQFF.